A single sample gave rise to the 12 T cell receptor beta chains below, sequenced in a study of T cell changes during pregnancy in multiple sclerosis (dated by TCRdb to between 2018 and 2020). Library preparation employed the immunoSEQ multiplex PCR assay. The clones in this table, taken by TCRdb from immuneACCESS, are in-frame only. Not every clone is retained; where verified, under half of the shortfall comes from an unresolved V gene, and the cause of the rest is unknown. Within this sample are 35,000 to 45,000 clones, with 91% of them counted one time only. The ten largest clones add up to approximately 2% of the sample. The specimen was CD4+ T cells from peripheral blood mononuclear cells, collected after pregnancy. These receptors originate from a female donor in good health, enrolled as a control in a pregnancy study.

This rearrangement joins TRBV10-3 to TRBJ2-7; D might be TRBD2 (5 bases). The CDR3 is 15 amino acids. Trimming removed 0 bases at V and 3 bases at J, with 12 bases between. CDR1 is ENHRY, CDR2 SYGVKD, per germline. The CDR3 DNA sequence: TGTGCCATCAGTGAGTCAAGGCTAGCTGTCTACGAGCAGTACTTC. Translation: CAISESRLAVYEQYF.

The genes are TRBV2 and TRBJ1-5; weak D call: TRBD1 (5 bases). The CDR3 is made up of 13 amino acids. With 6 bases removed from V and 6 bases from J, the gap between germline ends came to 12 bases. Germline-derived CDR1 and CDR2 are SNHLY and FYNNEI. The chain's CDR3 is CASRGYDSQPQHF. The CDR3, as DNA: TGTGCCAGCAGGGGGTACGACAGTCAGCCCCAGCATTTT.

The chain carries TRBV5-6 and TRBJ2-5; 8 bases map to TRBD1. The germline V gene encodes CDR1 SGHDT and CDR2 YYEEEE. The CDR3 spans 14 residues. V gave up 4 bases and J gave up 5 bases; unmatched junction bases: 7. Here the CDR3 reads CASSPRTGTETQYF. CDR3 sequence (DNA): TGTGCCAGCAGCCCCCGGACAGGGACGGAGACCCAGTACTTC.

This clone has only a few counts. The genes are TRBV5-4 and TRBJ1-1; D is ambiguous. CDR3 size: 10 residues. CDR1 and CDR2 from the germline V gene are SGHNT and YYREEE (reference sequence). V lost 10 bases, J lost 5 bases, and 9 bases lay in between. CDR3 sequence reads: CAAGGTEAFF. The CDR3 bases are TGTGCCGCGGGAGGGACTGAAGCTTTCTTT.

The chain carries TRBV28 and TRBJ1-4; no clear D gene. Germline CDR1 is MDHEN and CDR2 is SYDVKM. Trimming stripped 2 bases from V and 8 bases from J, with 6 bases between. CDR3 length: 12 residues. The CDR3 DNA reads TGTGCCAGCAGTTTAAGGAGAGAAAAACTGTTTTTT. Translation gives CASSLRREKLFF.

The chain joins TRBV28 to TRBJ2-7; TRBD2 matches at 8 bases. Germline CDR1 reads MDHEN; CDR2 reads SYDVKM. Unmatched junction bases numbered 6, after V lost 5 bases and J lost 0 bases. The CDR3 consists of 15 residues. CDR3 region: CASSPSLADSYEQYF. In DNA form, the CDR3 reads TGTGCCAGCAGTCCCTCACTAGCGGACTCCTACGAGCAGTACTTC.

This chain joins TRBV6-1 and TRBJ1-5; D is unresolved. The CDR3 is 15 residues long. Germline assignment: CDR1 MNHNS and CDR2 SASEGT. V was cut by 6 bases and J by 6 bases, with 18 bases left in between. The CDR3 loop is CASRNTLNSGQPQHF. The DNA for the CDR3 is TGTGCCAGCAGAAATACCTTGAACTCGGGTCAGCCCCAGCATTTT.

The CDR3 sequence: CASSWRRGSETQYF. The CDR3 DNA is TGTGCCAGTAGTTGGCGCCGGGGTAGTGAGACCCAGTACTTC. The rearrangement joins TRBV19 to TRBJ2-5, with a possible D match to TRBD2 (5 bases). Germline V gene sequence: CDR1 LNHDA, CDR2 SQIVND (reference sequence). This CDR3 comprises 14 residues. Trimming pared 5 bases from V and 5 bases from J, leaving 15 bases between.

The chain has TRBV5-4 and TRBJ2-1; D is unclear. The ends were cut back, 0 bases at V and 1 base at J, with 8 bases in the middle. This CDR3 spans 15 amino acids. CDR1 is SGHNT, CDR2 YYREEE, per germline (reference sequence). CDR3 sequence (DNA): TGTGCCAGCAGCTTGGTGACTCGGTCCTACAATGAGCAGTTCTTC. Its translation is CASSLVTRSYNEQFF. The full variable domain, rest sourced from reference TRBV5-4 and TRBJ2-1, is ETGVTQSPTHLIKTRGQQVTLRCSSQSGHNTVSWYQQALGQGPQFIFQYYREEENGRGNFPPRFSGLQFPNYSSELNVNALELDDSALYLCASSLVTRSYNEQFFGPGTRLTVL.

The genes are TRBV19 and TRBJ2-1; 11 bases match TRBD2. The CDR3 loop spans 17 amino acids. CDR1 and CDR2 from the germline V gene are LNHDA and SQIVND (reference sequence). J gave up 0 bases and V 7 bases, and 8 bases lay outside the gene matches. The DNA of the CDR3 is TGTGCCAGTAAATACGGGACTAGCGGAAGCTCCTACAATGAGCAGTTCTTC. Its protein is CASKYGTSGSSYNEQFF.

The V gene is TRBV7-2, the J gene TRBJ2-3, with D possibly being TRBD1 (5 bases). V was clipped by 1 base and J by 3 bases, with 8 bases between them. The germline V gene has CDR1 SGHTA and CDR2 FQGNSA. CDR3 length: 14 amino acids. The DNA of the CDR3 is TGTGCCAGCAGCTTAGGGAAGGGGACAGATACGCAGTATTTT. Translating it yields CASSLGKGTDTQYF. The variable domain in full, completed from reference TRBV7-2 and TRBJ2-3, reads GAGVSQSPSNKVTEKGKDVELRCDPISGHTALYWYRQSLGQGLEFLIYFQGNSAPDKSGLPSDRFSAERTGGSVSTLTIQRTQQEDSAVYLCASSLGKGTDTQYFGPGTRLTVL.

The chain couples TRBV7-2 to TRBJ1-1, with TRBD1 matching over 9 bases. Germline V CDR1 and CDR2: SGHTA, FQGNSA. After removal of 5 bases from V and 0 bases from J, the junction contained 10 bases not matched to a gene. This CDR3 spans 17 amino acids. CDR3 nucleotides: TGTGCCAGCAGCGCTTACAGGGGGCGAGTGATGAACACTGAAGCTTTCTTT. Translation: CASSAYRGRVMNTEAFF.